This T cell receptor (beta chain) was sequenced during a study of blood T cells in healthy people across ages. Next came a second PCR, run for 7 to 11 cycles, which used a sample-barcoded 5' primer along with a J-beta primer mix. TCRdb re-analysed the 5' RACE reads in MiXCR, keeping a single row per CDR3 protein. The data contain about 730,000 distinct CDR3 sequences, 43% of them singletons. The CDR3 sequence is 14 residues long. Germline V gives CDR1 KGHDR, CDR2 SFDVKD. The V gene lost 3 bases and the J gene lost 6 bases, with 12 bases spanning the gap. This receptor was taken from a woman between 55 and 75 years old in good health. Input material: blood. V usage is TRBV24-1 and J usage is TRBJ2-3; either TRBD1 or TRBD2 may fit D (6 bases each). CDR3 nucleotides: TGTGCCACCAGTGATCGGGCCGGGGGCGATACGCAGTATTTT. Protein sequence: CATSDRAGGDTQYF.